The clone carrying this T cell receptor (beta chain) has a single count. Its matching antigen is unknown. The CDR3 extends over 16 amino acids. From germline, CDR1 is MNHEY and CDR2 SMNVEV (reference sequence). Trimming removed 5 bases from V and 5 bases from J, with 20 bases in between. The study drew all its donors from Caucasian adults living in Nashville, Tennessee. CD45RA-negative memory and CD45RA+ naive subsets were split from the CD4+ cells. The data derive from a study of shared clonotypes between healthy human individuals. About the research overall: CD8 memory received one plate per donor, CD8 naive two, CD4 memory three and CD4 naive three. General observations from the study: For naive CD4 cells, around 5.1% of clonotypes were shared across a few donors.

TCRdb keeps only in-frame clones here, not all; method: immunoSEQ multiplex PCR. Altogether under 1,900,000 clones are present, less than 99% being singletons, with the ten largest covering around 0.33%. The chain employs TRBV27 and TRBJ2-3, with D possibly matching TRBD1 (5 bases). The sequencing sample was made of naive CD4+ T cells sorted from blood. Stated subset: CD45RA+ positively selected. This receptor was identified in a man under 40 in good health. The CDR3 nucleotides read TGTGCCAGCAGTCCCAGGACACGACAATCGGGAGATACGCAGTATTTT. Amino acid sequence: CASSPRTRQSGDTQYF.